The clone carrying this TCR beta chain was seen many times. Its antigen is unidentified. The data were taken from a study of T cells in Graves' hyperthyroidism and ophthalmopathy. Study-level findings and limits: A 13 V-J signature model discriminated ophthalmopathy versus stable hyperthyroidism. Most thyroid-expanded clonotypes above 0.001 were also found in blood.

TCR beta CDR3 regions were amplified from RNA. With the HTBI primer set, the TCR CDR3 went through a first round of RT-PCR. TCRdb re-derived calls from the multiplex PCR reads in MiXCR, one entry per CDR3 protein. This table has 500,000 to 800,000 distinct CDR3 sequences, approximately 42% appearing once. Patients with uncontrolled infections, other autoimmune diseases, pregnancy or lactation were excluded. With 1 base clipped from V and 2 bases from J, the junction kept 4 bases outside the gene matches. This CDR3 has 15 amino acids. Looked up from germline, CDR1 is SGHRS and CDR2 is YFSETQ. The origin of this receptor is an adult man with Graves' disease, either hyperthyroidism or ophthalmopathy (not recorded which). This sequence joins TRBV5-1 and TRBJ1-2; 8 nucleotides agree with TRBD1. The sequenced material came from peripheral blood or thyroid tissue (not recorded which). CDR3 sequence: CASSLRTGSNYGYTF. In DNA form, the CDR3 reads TGCGCCAGCAGCTTGCGGACAGGGTCCAACTATGGCTACACCTTC.